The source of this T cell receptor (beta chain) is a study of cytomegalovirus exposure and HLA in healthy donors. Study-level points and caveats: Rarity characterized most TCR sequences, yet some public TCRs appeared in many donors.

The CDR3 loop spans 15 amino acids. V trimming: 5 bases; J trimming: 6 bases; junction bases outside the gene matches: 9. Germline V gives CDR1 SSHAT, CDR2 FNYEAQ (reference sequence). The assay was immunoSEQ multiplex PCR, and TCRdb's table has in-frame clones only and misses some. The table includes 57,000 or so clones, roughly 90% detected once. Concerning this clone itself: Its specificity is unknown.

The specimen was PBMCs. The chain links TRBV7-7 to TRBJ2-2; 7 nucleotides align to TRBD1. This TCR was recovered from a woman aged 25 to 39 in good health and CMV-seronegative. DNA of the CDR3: TGTGCCAGCAGCCCGACAGGGTCCAGGGCCGGGGAGCTGTTTTTT. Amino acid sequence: CASSPTGSRAGELFF.